The source of this T cell receptor (beta chain) is a study of PD-L1 blockade in urothelial cancer. As regards this clone: A read error is possible here, since a much larger clone lies one base away.

As for time point: peripheral blood 6 weeks after treatment start. The table came from immunoSEQ multiplex PCR; TCRdb's copy has only in-frame clones and leaves some out. This table holds about 50,000 clones, around 85% found once. The CDR3 has 16 residues. CDR1 and CDR2 from the germline V gene are MDHEN and SYDVKM. The material sequenced was PBMCs, taken around atezolizumab (anti-PD-L1) treatment. The chain employs TRBV28 and TRBJ2-1; 14 bases align to TRBD2. This TCR was recovered from a man aged 50 to 59 with urothelial cancer. The CDR3 nucleotides are TGTGCCAACAGTTTGGGACTAGCGGGAGTAGACAATGAGCAGTTCTTC. It encodes CANSLGLAGVDNEQFF.